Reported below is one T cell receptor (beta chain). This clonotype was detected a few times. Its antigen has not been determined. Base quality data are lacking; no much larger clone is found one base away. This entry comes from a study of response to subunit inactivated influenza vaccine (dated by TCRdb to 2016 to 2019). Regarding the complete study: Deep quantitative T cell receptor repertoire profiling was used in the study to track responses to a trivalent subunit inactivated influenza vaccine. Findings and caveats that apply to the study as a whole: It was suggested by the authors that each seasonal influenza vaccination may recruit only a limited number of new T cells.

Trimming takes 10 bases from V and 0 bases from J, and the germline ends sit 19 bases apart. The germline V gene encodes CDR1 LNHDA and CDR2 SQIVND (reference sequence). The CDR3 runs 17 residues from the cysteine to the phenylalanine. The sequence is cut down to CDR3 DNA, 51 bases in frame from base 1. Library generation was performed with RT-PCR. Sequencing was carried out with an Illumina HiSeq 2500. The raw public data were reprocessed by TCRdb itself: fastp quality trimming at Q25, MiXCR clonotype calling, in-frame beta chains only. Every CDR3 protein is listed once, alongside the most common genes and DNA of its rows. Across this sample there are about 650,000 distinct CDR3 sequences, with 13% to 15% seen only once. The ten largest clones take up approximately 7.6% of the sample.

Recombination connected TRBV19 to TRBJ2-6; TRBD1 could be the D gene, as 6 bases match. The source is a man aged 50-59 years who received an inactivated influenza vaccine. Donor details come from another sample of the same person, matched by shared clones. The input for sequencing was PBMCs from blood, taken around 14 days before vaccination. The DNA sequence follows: TGTGCCACCCGACTTACGGGACACGTCTCTGGGGCCAACGTCCTGACTTTC. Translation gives CATRLTGHVSGANVLTF.